This T cell receptor (beta chain) was profiled in a study of STAT3 mutations in large granular lymphocyte leukemia. The study, taken as a whole, reports: In T-cell large granular lymphocyte leukemia, about half of patients showed multiple immunodominant subclonotypes.

Notes on this clone: Antigen: not known.

The method was immunoSEQ multiplex PCR; TCRdb's version includes in-frame clones alone and lacks a portion of them. Among 8,000 to 13,000 clones listed, about 85% were seen once. The CDR3 runs 14 residues. Germline assignment: CDR1 MNHEY and CDR2 SVGAGI. V shed 6 bases and J shed 6 bases, with 18 bases lying between them. The sequence was collected from a man in his sixties with T-cell large granular lymphocyte leukemia. Some clones in this sample may be carry-over from other donors' samples. The sample taken for sequencing was peripheral blood mononuclear cells. The V gene is TRBV6-5, the J gene TRBJ2-7, with D perhaps assigned TRBD1 or TRBD2 (6 bases each). CDR3 loop: CASSRQRGGLEQYF. CDR3 nucleotides: TGTGCCAGCAGCAGACAGAGAGGGGGACTCGAGCAGTACTTC.